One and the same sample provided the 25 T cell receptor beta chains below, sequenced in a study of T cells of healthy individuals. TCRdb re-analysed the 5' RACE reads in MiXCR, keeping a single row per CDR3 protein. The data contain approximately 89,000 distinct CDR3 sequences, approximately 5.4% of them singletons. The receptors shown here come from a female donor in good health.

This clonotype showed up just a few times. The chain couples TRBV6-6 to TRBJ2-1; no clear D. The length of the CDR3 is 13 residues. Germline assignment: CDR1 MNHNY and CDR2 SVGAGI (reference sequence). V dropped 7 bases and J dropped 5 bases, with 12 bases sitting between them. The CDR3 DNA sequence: TGTGCCAGCACACGTAGTAGAAACAATGAGCAGTTCTTC. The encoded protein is CASTRSRNNEQFF.

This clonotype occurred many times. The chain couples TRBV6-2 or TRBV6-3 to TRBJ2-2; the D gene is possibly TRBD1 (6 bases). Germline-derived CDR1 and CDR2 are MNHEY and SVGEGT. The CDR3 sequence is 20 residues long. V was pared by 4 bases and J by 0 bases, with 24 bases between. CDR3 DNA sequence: TGTGCCAGCAGTTCCGGGACACCTACGAGCGGTTGGGCGAACACCGGGGAGCTGTTTTTT. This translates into CASSSGTPTSGWANTGELFF.

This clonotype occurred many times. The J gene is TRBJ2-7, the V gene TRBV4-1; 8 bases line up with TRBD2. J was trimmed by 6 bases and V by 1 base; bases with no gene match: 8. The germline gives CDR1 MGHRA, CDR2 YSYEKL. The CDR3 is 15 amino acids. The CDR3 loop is CASSQGGTRRGEQYF. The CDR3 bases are TGCGCCAGCAGCCAAGGGGGGACTAGGAGGGGCGAGCAGTACTTC.

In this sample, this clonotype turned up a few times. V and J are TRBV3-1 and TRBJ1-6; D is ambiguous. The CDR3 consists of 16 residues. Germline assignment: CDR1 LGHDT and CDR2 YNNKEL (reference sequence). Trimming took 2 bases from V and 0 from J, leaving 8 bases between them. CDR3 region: CASSQSASSYNSPLHF. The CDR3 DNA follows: TGTGCCAGCAGCCAAAGTGCCAGCTCCTATAATTCACCCCTCCACTTT.

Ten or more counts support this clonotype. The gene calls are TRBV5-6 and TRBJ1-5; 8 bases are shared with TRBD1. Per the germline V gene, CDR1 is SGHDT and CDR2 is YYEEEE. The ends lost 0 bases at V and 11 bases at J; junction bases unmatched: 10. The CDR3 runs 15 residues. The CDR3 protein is CASSLDRGGQGSQHF. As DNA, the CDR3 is TGTGCCAGCAGCTTGGACAGGGGGGGTCAAGGGTCCCAGCATTTT.

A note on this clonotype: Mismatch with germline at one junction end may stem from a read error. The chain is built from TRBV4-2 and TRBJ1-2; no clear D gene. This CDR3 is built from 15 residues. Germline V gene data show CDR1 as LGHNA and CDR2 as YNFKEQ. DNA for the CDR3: TGTGTCAGCAGCCAAGGGATGGAGGACAACTATGGCTACACCTTC. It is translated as CVSSQGMEDNYGYTF.

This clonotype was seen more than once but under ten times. The chain's CDR3 is CATSSLKGQIVYEQYF. Written as DNA, the CDR3 is TGTGCCACCAGCAGCCTCAAGGGCCAGATCGTCTACGAGCAGTACTTC. V is TRBV15 and J is TRBJ2-7; D gene ambiguous. The CDR3 spans 16 residues. Germline loops: CDR1 LNHNV, CDR2 YYDKDF (reference sequence). V shed 3 bases and J shed 3 bases, with 18 bases lying between them.

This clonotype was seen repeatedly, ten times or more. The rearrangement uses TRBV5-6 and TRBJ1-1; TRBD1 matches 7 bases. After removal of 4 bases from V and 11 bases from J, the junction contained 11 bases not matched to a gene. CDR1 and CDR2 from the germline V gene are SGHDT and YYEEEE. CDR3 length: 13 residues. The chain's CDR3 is CASSLQGFEGAFF. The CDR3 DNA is TGTGCCAGCAGCCTACAGGGGTTTGAGGGGGCTTTCTTT.

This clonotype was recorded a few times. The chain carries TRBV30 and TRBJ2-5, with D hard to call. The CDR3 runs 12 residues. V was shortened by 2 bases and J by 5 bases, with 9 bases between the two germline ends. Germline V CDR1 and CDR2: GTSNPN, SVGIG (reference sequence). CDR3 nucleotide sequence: TGTGCCTGGAGTCCCCCTGGGGAGACCCAGTACTTC. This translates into CAWSPPGETQYF.

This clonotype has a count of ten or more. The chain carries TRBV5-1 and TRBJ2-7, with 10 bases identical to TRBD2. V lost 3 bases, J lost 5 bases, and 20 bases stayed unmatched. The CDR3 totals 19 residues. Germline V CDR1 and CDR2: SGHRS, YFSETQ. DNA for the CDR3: TGCGCCAGCAGCTCTGTGGGGTCTAGCGGGAGAAGGCCAACAGACGAGCAGTACTTC. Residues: CASSSVGSSGRRPTDEQYF.

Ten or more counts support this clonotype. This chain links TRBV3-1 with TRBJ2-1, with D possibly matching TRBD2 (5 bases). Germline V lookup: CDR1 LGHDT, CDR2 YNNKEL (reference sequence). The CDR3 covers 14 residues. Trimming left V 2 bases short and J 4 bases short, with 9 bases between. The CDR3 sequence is CASSQSRGYNEQFF. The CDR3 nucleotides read TGTGCCAGCAGCCAAAGTCGGGGTTACAATGAGCAGTTCTTC.

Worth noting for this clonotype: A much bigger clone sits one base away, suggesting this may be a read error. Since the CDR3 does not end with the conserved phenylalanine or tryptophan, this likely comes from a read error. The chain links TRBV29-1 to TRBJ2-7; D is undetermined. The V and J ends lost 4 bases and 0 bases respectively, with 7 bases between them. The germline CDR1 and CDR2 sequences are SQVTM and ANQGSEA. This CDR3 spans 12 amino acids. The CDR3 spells CSVVVSSYEQYL. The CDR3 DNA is TGCAGCGTTGTGGTTTCCTCCTACGAGCAGTACCTC.

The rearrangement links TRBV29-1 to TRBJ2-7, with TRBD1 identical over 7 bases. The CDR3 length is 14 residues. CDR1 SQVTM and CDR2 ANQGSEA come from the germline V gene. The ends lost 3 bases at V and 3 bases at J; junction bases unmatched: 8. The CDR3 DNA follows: TGCAGCGTTGACCAGACAGGGTCGGGCTACGAGCAGTACTTC. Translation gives CSVDQTGSGYEQYF.

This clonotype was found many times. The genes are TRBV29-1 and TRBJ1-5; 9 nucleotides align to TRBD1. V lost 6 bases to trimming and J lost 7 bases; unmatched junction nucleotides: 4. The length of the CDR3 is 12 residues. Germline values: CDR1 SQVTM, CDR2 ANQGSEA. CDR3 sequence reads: CSVQGAGQPQHF. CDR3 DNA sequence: TGCAGCGTACAGGGGGCTGGGCAGCCCCAGCATTTT.

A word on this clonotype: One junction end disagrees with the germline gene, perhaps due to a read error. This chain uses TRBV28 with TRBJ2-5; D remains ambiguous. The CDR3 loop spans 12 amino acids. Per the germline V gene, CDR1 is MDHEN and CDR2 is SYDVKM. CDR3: CASTSLQGTQYF. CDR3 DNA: TGTGCCAGCACCAGCCTCCAAGGGACCCAGTACTTC. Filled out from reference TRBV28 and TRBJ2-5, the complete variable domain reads DVKVTQSSRYLVKRTGEKVFLECVQDMDHENMFWYRQDPGLGLRLIYFSYDVKMKEKGDIPEGYSVSREKKERFSLILESASTNQTSMYLCASTSLQGTQYFGPGTRLLVL.

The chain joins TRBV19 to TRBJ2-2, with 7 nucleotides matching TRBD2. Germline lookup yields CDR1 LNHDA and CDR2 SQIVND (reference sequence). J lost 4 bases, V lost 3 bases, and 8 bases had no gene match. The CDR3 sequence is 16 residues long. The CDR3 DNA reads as TGTGCCAGTAGTATTTGGGGGAGGGCCGGCACCGGGGAGCTGTTTTTT. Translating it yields CASSIWGRAGTGELFF.

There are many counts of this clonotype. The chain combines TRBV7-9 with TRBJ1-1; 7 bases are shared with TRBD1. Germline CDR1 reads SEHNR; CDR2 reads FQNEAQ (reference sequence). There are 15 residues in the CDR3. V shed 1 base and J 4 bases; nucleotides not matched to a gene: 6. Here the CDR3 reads CASSLDPGGGTEAFF. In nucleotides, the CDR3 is TGTGCCAGCAGCTTAGATCCAGGGGGAGGCACTGAAGCTTTCTTT.

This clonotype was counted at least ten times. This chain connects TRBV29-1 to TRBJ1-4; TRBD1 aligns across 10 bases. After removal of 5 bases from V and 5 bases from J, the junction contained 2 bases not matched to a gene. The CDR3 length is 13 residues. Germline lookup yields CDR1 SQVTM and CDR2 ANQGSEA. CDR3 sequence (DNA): TGCAGCGTTCGACAGGGGGCAAATGAAAAACTGTTTTTT. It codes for CSVRQGANEKLFF.

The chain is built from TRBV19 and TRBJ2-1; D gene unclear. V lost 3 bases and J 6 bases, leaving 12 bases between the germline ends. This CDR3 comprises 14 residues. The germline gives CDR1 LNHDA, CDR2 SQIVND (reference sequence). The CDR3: CASSITNTGNEQFF. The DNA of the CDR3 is TGTGCCAGTAGTATCACTAATACGGGCAATGAGCAGTTCTTC.

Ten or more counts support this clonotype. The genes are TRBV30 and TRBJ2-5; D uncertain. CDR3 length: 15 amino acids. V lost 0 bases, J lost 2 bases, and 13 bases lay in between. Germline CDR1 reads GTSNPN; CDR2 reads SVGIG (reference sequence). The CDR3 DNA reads TGTGCCTGGAGTGTATTGGTCCCGTCACAAGAGACCCAGTACTTC. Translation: CAWSVLVPSQETQYF. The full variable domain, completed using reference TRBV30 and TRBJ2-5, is SQTIHQWPATLVQPVGSPLSLECTVEGTSNPNLYWYRQAAGRGLQLLFYSVGIGQISSEVPQNLSASRPQDRQFILSSKKLLLSDSGFYLCAWSVLVPSQETQYFGPGTRLLVL.

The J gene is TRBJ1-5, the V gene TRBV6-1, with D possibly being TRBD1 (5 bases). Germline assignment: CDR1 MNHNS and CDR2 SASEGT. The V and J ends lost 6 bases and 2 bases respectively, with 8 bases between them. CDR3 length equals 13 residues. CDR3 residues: CASSRDRNQPQHF. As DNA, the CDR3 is TGTGCCAGCAGCCGGGACCGCAATCAGCCCCAGCATTTT.

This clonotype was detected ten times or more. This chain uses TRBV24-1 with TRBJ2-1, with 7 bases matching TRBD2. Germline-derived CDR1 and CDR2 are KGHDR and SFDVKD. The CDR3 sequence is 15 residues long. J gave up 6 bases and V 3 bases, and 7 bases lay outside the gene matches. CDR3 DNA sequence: TGTGCCACCAGTGATCCCGGACTAGGTCTCAATGAGCAGTTCTTC. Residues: CATSDPGLGLNEQFF.

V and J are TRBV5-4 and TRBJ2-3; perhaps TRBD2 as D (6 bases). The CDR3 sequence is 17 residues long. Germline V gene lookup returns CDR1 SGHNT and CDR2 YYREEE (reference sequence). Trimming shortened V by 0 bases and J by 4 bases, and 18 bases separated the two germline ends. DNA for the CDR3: TGTGCCAGCAGCTTGGGCCGTGGAGGGGATAGGTCAGATACGCAGTATTTT. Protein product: CASSLGRGGDRSDTQYF.

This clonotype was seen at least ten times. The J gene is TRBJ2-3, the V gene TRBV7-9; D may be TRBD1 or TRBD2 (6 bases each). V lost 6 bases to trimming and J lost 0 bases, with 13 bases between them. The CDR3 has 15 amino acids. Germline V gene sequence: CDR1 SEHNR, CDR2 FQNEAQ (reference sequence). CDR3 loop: CASRERGPSTDTQYF. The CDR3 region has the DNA TGTGCCAGCAGGGAACGGGGGCCTAGCACAGATACGCAGTATTTT.

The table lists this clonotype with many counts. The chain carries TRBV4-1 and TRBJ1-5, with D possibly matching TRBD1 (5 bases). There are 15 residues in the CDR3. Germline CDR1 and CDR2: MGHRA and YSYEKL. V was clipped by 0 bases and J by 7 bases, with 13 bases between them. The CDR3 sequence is CASSQDNGGRQPQHF. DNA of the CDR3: TGCGCCAGCAGCCAAGATAACGGGGGAAGGCAGCCCCAGCATTTT.